Sequencing of this T cell receptor beta chain was carried out in a study of shared clonotypes between healthy human individuals. In the study overall: The donor group consisted of a couple of women and three men, aged 18 to 49. Whole-study findings and limits: Generally, naive subsets came out with larger estimated richness than memory subsets.

The naive CD8 subset, CD45RO-negative cells positively selected for CCR7, excluded terminally differentiated effector memory CD45RA+ cells. V lost 3 bases and J lost 7, with 12 bases in between. This CDR3 is built from 13 residues. The V gene's germline CDR1 is LGHNA and CDR2 YNFKEQ. To note about this clone: Its antigen is currently unknown.

The repertoire was sequenced with immunoSEQ multiplex PCR; TCRdb's copy has only in-frame clones and lacks some. The sample shows about 2,200,000 clones, about 93% of them seen only once. The chain couples TRBV4-2 to TRBJ2-5; a weak D match, TRBD2 (7 bases). This sequence originates from a man younger than 30 in good health. Some clones in this sample may be carry-over from other donors' samples. Sequenced input: naive CD8+ T cells from PBMCs. CDR3 coding DNA: TGTGCCAGCAGCCAGGGGGGGCCAGGGACCCAGTACTTC. Amino acid sequence: CASSQGGPGTQYF.